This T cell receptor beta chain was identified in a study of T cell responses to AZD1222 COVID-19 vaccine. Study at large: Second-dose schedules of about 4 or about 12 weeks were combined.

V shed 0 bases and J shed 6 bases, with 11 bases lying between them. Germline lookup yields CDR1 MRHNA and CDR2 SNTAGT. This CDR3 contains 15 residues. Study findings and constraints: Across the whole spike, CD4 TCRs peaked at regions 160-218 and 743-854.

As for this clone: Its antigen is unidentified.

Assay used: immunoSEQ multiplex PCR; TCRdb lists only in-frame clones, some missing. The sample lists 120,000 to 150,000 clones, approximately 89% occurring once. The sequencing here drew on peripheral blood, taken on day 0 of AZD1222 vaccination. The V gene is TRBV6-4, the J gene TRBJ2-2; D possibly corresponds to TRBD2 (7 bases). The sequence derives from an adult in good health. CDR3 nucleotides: TGTGCCAGCAGTGACTCGAAAGGGGGGGCCGGGGAGCTGTTTTTT. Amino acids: CASSDSKGGAGELFF.